This TCR beta chain emerged from a study of OX40 agonist ivuxolimab in advanced cancers. Across the study: Earlier anti-PD-1, anti-PD-L1 or anti-CTLA-4 therapy was permitted; less than 50% had received some. Study results and caveats: More expanded clones were seen, on average, in CD8+ T cells than in CD4+.

The CDR3 consists of 16 residues. CDR1 is SGHTA, CDR2 FQGNSA, per germline. Between the trimmed V and J ends, which lost 0 bases and 2 bases, there was a span of 11 bases. Concerning this clone: Its antigen is not identified.

TCRdb's table, derived via immunoSEQ multiplex PCR, lists solely in-frame clones and lacks some. This table has tens of thousands of clones, 88% appearing once. The study sampled blood at baseline, cycle 4 day 1, and cycle 7 day 1. The source was CD4+ or CD8+ T cells sorted from blood, collected in a trial of the OX40 agonist ivuxolimab. The sequence was obtained from an adult with an advanced solid tumor such as melanoma, head and neck, liver or kidney cancer. The chain links TRBV7-2 to TRBJ1-3; maybe TRBD1 (6 bases). CDR3 residues: CASSLAGSGAGNTIYF. CDR3 in DNA: TGTGCCAGCAGCTTAGCCGGGTCAGGGGCTGGAAACACCATATATTTT.